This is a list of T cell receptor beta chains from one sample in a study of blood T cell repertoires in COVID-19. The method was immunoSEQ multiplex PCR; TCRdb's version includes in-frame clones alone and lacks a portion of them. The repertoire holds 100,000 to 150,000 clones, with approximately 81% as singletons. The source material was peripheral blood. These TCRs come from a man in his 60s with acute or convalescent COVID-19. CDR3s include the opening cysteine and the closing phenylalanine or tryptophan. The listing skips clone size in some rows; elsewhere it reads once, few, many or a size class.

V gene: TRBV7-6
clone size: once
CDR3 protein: CASSSGVGQPQHF

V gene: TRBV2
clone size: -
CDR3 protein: CASSEGWGSYEQYF

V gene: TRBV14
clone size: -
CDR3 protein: CASSQVVGLGGREQYF

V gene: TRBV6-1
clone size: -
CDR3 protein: CASSEDRYPYEQYF

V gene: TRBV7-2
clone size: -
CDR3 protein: CASSLEASGSSSYEQYF

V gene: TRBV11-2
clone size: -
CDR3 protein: CASSSPAGVFTGELFF

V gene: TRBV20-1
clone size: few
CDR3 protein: CSARFDNEQFF

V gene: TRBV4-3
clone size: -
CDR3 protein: CASSQEEGTEAFF

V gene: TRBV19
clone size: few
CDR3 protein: CASSIGRGDEQFF

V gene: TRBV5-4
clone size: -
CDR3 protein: CASSVSSGANVLTF

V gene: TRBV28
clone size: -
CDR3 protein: CASSLVRDSTGNTIYF

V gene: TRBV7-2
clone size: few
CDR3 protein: CASRKGLAGESEQFF

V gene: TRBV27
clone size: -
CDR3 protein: CASSLSPAGLTDTQYF

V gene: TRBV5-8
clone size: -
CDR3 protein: CASSSVVAGQETQYF

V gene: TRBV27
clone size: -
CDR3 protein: CASRWTGENSPLHF

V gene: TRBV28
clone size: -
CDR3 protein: CASSFAGLAGAEQYF

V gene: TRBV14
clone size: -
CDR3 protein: CASSQGTSGANEQFF

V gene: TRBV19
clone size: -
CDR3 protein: CASSLSTSGIGETQYF

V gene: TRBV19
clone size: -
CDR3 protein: CASSRGGQGAHGYTF

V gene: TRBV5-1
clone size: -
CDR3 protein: CASSLELAGYNEQFF

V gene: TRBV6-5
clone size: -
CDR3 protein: CASSQPGLAAYEQYF

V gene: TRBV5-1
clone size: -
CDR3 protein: CASSQPTGANYGYTF

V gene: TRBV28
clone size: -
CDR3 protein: CASIQGPGGEKLFF

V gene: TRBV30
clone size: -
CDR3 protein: CAWSVQSNTEAFF

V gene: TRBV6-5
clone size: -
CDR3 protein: CASSTVGGGEQFF

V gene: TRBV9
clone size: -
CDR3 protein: CASSVDEVGQFEAFF

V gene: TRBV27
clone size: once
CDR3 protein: CASSLDRDTEAFF

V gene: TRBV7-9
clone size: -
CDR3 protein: CASSLGTPSQETQYF

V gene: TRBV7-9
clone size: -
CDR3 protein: CASSGNEQYF

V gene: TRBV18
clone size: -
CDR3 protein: CASSPPGGRIYNEQFF

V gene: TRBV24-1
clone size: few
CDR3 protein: CATSGRQGIGETQYF

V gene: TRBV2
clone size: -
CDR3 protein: CASSAYRDNYGYTF

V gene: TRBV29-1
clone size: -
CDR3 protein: CSVRRDRGGTEAFF

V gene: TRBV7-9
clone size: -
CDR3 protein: CASSSEHNAQGRNEKLFF

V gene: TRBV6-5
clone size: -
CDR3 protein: CASSYSRDRDYEQYF

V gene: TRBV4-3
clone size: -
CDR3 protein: CASSARGSYNEQFF

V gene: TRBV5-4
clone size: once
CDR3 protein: CASSLSGGSSGANVLTF

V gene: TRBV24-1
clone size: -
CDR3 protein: CATSGSGSRTDTQYF

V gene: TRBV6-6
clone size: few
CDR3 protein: CASTRLLSGSAGELFF

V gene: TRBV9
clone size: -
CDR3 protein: CASTPGLSYNEQFF